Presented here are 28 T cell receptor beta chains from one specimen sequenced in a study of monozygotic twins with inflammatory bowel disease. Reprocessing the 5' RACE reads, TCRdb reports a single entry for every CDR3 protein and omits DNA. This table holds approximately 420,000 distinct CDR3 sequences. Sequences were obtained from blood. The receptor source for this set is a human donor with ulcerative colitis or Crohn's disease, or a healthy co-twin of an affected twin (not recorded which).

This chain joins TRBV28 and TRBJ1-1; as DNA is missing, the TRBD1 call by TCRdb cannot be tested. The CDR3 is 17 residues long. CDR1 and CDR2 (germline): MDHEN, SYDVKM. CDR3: CASNTPRDGKGRTEAFF.

Here the CDR3 reads CASSLKVFGAQETQYF. This sequence joins TRBV7-9 and TRBJ2-5; TCRdb selects TRBD1, and the lack of DNA leaves this call unchecked. The CDR3 runs to 16 residues. Looked up from germline, CDR1 is SEHNR and CDR2 is FQNEAQ (reference sequence).

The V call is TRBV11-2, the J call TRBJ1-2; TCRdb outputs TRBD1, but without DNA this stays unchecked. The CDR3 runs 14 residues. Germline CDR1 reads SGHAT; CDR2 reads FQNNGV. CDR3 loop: CASSNRQGAGGYTF.

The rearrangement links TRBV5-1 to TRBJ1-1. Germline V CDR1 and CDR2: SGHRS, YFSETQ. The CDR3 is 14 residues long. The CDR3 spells CASSHDGGGTEAFF.

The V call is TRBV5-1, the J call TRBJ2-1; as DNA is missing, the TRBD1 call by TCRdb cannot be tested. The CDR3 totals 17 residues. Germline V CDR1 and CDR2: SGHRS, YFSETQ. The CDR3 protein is CASSLAGTGAPSNEQFF.

The CDR3 region is CSALDRGNTNEKLFF. J is TRBJ1-4 and V is TRBV20-1; the TCRdb D gene call, TRBD1, has no DNA to confirm it. CDR1 is DFQATT and CDR2 is SNEGSKA in the germline V gene (reference sequence). This CDR3 region has 15 residues.

Here the CDR3 reads CATSREKYLSGYTF. V usage is TRBV15 and J usage is TRBJ1-2. The CDR3 has 14 amino acids. Germline-derived CDR1 and CDR2 are LNHNV and YYDKDF (reference sequence).

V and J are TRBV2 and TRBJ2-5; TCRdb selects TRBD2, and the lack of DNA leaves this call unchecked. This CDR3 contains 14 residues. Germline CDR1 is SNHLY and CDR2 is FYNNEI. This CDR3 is CASRGWDLEETQYF.

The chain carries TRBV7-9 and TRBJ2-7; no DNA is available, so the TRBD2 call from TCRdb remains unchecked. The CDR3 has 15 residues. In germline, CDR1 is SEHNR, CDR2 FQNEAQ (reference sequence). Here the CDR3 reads CASRRTSGNSYEQYF.

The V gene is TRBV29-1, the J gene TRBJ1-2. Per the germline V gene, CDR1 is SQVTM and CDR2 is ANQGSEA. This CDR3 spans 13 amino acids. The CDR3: CSGSELSNYGYTF.

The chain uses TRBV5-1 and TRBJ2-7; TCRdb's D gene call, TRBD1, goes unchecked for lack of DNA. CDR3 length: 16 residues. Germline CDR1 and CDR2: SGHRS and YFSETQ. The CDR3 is CASSLTGQGGRLEQYF.

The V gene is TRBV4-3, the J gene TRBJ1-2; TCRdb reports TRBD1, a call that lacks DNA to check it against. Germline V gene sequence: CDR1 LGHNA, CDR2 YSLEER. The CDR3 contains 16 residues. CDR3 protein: CASSQDPTGSNYGYTF.

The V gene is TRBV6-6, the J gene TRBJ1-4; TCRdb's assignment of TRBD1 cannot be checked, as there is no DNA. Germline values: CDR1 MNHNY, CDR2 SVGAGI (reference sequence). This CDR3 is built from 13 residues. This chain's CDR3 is CASSHNRDEKLFF.

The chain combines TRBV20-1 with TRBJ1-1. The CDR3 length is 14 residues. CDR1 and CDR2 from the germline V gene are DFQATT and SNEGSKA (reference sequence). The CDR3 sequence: CSARDFGQNTEAFF.

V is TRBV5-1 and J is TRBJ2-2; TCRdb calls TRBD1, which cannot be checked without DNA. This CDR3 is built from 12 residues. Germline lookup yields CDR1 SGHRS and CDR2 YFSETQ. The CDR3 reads CASSFRDWELFF. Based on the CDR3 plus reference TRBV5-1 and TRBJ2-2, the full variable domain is KAGVTQTPRYLIKTRGQQVTLSCSPISGHRSVSWYQQTPGQGLQFLFEYFSETQRNKGNFPGRFSGRQFSNSRSEMNVSTLELGDSALYLCASSFRDWELFFGEGSRLTVL.

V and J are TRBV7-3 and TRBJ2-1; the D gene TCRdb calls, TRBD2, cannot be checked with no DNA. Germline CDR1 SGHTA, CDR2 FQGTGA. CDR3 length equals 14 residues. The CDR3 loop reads CASSLGAGVGEQFF.

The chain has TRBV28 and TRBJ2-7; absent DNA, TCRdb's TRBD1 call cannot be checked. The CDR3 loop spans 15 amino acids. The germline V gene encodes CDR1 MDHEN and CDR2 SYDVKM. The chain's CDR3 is CASSLATGTDHEQYF.

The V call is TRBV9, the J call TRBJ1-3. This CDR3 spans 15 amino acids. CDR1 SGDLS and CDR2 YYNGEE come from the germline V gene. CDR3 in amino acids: CASSPRQSSGNTIYF.

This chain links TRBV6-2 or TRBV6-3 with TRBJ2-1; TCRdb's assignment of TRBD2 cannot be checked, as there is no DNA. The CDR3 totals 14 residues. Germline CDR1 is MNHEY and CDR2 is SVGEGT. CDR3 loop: CASSYSGTYNEQFF.

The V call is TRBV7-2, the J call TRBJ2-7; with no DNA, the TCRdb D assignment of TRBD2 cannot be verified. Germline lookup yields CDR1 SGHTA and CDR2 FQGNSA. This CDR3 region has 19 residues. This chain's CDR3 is CASSSRYGLAGGFGYEQYF.

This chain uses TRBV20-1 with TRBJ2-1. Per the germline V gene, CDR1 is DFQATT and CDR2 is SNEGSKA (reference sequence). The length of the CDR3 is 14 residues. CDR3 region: CSARAKSSYNEQFF.

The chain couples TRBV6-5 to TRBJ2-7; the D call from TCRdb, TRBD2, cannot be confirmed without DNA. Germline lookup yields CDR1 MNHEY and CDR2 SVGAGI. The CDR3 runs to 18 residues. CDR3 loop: CASSYIASGGASPYEQYF.

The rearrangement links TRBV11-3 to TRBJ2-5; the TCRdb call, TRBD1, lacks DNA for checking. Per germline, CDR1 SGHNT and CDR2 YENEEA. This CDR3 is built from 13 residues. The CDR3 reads CASSFGTEETQYF.

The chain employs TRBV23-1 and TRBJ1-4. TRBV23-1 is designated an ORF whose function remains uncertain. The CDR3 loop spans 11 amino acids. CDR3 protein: CASPSGEKLFF.

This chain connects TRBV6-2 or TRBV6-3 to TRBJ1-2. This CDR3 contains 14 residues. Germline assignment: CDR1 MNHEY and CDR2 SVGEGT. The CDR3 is CASSYITTGYGYTF.

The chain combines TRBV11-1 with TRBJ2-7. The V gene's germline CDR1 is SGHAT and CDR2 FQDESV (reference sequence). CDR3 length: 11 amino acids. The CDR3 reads CASRTRREQYF.

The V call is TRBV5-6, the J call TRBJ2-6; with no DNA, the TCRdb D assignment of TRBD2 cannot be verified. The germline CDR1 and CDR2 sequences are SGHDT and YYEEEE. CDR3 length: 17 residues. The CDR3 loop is CASSSATTRSGANVLTF. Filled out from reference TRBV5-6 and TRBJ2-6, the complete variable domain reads DAGVTQSPTHLIKTRGQQVTLRCSPKSGHDTVSWYQQALGQGPQFIFQYYEEEERQRGNFPDRFSGHQFPNYSSELNVNALLLGDSALYLCASSSATTRSGANVLTFGAGSRLTVL.

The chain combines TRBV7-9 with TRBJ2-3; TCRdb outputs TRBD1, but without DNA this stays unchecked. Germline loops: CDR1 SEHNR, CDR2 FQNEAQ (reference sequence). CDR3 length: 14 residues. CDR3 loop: CASSGGNFTDTQYF.